This TCR beta chain was sequenced in a study of identical twins. Regarding the study as a whole: In zero-insertion analyses, partial confounding could arise from invariant MAIT and iNKT cells.

TCRdb redid the calling of the 5' RACE reads with MiXCR, one entry per CDR3 protein. The sample lists hundreds of thousands of distinct CDR3 sequences, roughly 18% occurring once. The table lists this clonotype with a few counts. Its target is unknown. Germline V lookup: CDR1 SEHNR, CDR2 FQNEAQ (reference sequence). V lost 1 base and J 3 bases, leaving 13 bases between the germline ends. This CDR3 region has 15 residues. The same specimen was also included in a second study, on T cells expressing NK-cell markers. According to that study: Top CD8+ clonotypes included the dominant CD3+CD56+NKG2C+ clonotypes in 5 or 6 donors.

V gene TRBV7-9 combines with J gene TRBJ2-7; D not certain. This clonotype was obtained from a woman aged 18-29 years in good health. Material for sequencing was PBMCs. The CDR3 loop is CASSLERLVGYEQYF. Written as DNA, the CDR3 is TGTGCCAGCAGCTTAGAGCGTCTAGTAGGCTACGAGCAGTACTTC.